Each of the 6 T cell receptor beta chains below was sequenced from the same sample in a study of blood T cells in healthy people across ages. Primers used in a second PCR of about 7 to 12 cycles were a sample-barcoded 5' primer and a J-beta primer mix. TCRdb called the 5' RACE reads again in MiXCR, with one record for every CDR3 protein. The table lists nearly 800,000 distinct CDR3 sequences, 56% of them singletons. The sequencing sample was made of blood. The receptors were sampled from a middle-aged man in good health.

The sample holds one count of this clonotype. Possible read error: a much larger clone is one base away. This chain uses TRBV29-1 with TRBJ2-3; 11 positions match TRBD2. Germline trimming cut 5 bases from V and 5 bases from J; bases unmatched to any gene: 15. Germline V gene data show CDR1 as SQVTM and CDR2 as ANQGSEA. The CDR3 extends over 17 amino acids. The CDR3 DNA is TGCAGCGTTAAGGGCCAAACTACTAGCGGGAGAAGAGATACGCAGTATTTT. It translates to CSVKGQTTSGRRDTQYF.

The gene calls are TRBV15 and TRBJ2-1, with D possibly being TRBD1 (6 bases). V was pared by 5 bases and J by 1 base, with 9 bases between. From germline, CDR1 is LNHNV and CDR2 YYDKDF (reference sequence). The CDR3 runs to 14 residues. The CDR3 protein is CATSPGESYNEQFF. The CDR3 DNA reads TGTGCCACCAGCCCAGGGGAGTCCTACAATGAGCAGTTCTTC.

This clonotype was seen repeatedly, ten times or more. The J gene is TRBJ2-1, the V gene TRBV29-1; 9 positions match TRBD2. The CDR3 runs 12 residues. V shed 6 bases and J 9 bases; nucleotides not matched to a gene: 6. Germline CDR1 and CDR2: SQVTM and ANQGSEA. The CDR3 DNA sequence: TGCAGCGTGGGGCGGGAGGGCACTGAGCAGTTCTTC. This codes for CSVGREGTEQFF.

This chain connects TRBV28 to TRBJ2-1, with 14 bases fitting TRBD2. Germline V gene lookup returns CDR1 MDHEN and CDR2 SYDVKM. The CDR3 contains 17 residues. Trimming cost V 5 bases and J 3 bases; bases outside gene matches: 6. In nucleotides, the CDR3 is TGTGCCAGCAGTCAACGAGGGACTAGCGGGGGCTACAATGAGCAGTTCTTC. Protein product: CASSQRGTSGGYNEQFF.

The chain carries TRBV20-1 and TRBJ1-2; D is unresolved. Per the germline V gene, CDR1 is DFQATT and CDR2 is SNEGSKA (reference sequence). V was shortened by 1 base and J by 8 bases, with 17 bases between the two germline ends. This CDR3 region has 14 residues. The CDR3 nucleotides are TGCAGTGCTAGAGTACCCGGTGGCCGGGAGGGCTACACCTTC. It yields the protein CSARVPGGREGYTF.

The chain has TRBV4-3 and TRBJ2-5; the D gene is possibly TRBD2 (5 bases). Germline V gene lookup returns CDR1 LGHNA and CDR2 YSLEER. The CDR3 contains 16 residues. V was trimmed by 1 base and J by 5 bases, leaving 17 bases between them. The CDR3 region is CASSQGGHGTGETQYF. DNA for the CDR3: TGCGCCAGCAGCCAAGGAGGGCACGGTACGGGTGAGACCCAGTACTTC.